This entry lists 2 T cell receptor beta chains sequenced from one sample in a study of blood T cell repertoires in COVID-19. TCRdb's table, derived via immunoSEQ multiplex PCR, lists solely in-frame clones and lacks some. The table has roughly 120,000 clones, 84% seen once; the top ten hold roughly 7%. The specimen was peripheral blood. The receptors were gathered from a woman aged 45-65 years with acute or convalescent COVID-19.

The V gene is TRBV7-8, the J gene TRBJ1-2, with a possible D match to TRBD1 (6 bases). Germline V gives CDR1 SGHVS, CDR2 FQNEAQ. The V and J ends lost 5 bases and 4 bases respectively, with 17 bases between them. The CDR3 sequence is 15 residues long. The CDR3 sequence is CASSPEQGRGYGYTF. Written as DNA, the CDR3 is TGTGCCAGCAGCCCTGAACAGGGAAGGGGCTATGGCTACACCTTC.

For the CDR3, the DNA is TGCGCCAGCAGCCCCGGGCCCGGGGAGGGTGGAAACACCATATATTTT. Translating it yields CASSPGPGEGGNTIYF. This chain uses TRBV4-1 with TRBJ1-3; D ambiguous. The CDR3 extends over 16 amino acids. Germline CDR1 MGHRA, CDR2 YSYEKL. V was shortened by 4 bases and J by 3 bases, with 16 bases between the two germline ends.